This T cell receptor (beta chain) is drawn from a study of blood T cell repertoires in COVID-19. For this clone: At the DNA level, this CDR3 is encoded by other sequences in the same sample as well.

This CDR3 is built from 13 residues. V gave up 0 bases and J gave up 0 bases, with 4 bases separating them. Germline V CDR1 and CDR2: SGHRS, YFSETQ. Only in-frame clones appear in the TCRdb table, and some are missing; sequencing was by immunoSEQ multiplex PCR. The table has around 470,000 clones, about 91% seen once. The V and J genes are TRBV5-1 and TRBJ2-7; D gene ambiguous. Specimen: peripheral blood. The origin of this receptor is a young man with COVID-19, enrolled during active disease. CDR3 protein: CASSLGSSYEQYF. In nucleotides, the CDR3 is TGCGCCAGCAGCTTGGGCAGCTCCTACGAGCAGTACTTC.